This T cell receptor beta chain is from a study of metastatic and nonmetastatic thyroid tumors. Across the study: Patients with malignant and benign thyroid disease provided blood and tumor or nodule tissue, whose repertoires were compared. Study outcomes and limitations: In blood and tumor, TCR beta diversity was reportedly significantly higher in malignant thyroid tumors than in benign nodules.

Concerning this clone: Its matching antigen is unknown.

The V end lost 3 bases, the J end lost 0 bases, and 13 bases lay between the germline ends. The CDR3 has 16 amino acids. Germline V gives CDR1 SGHRS, CDR2 YFSETQ. In the original workflow: Clinicopathological groups of papillary thyroid cancer showed CDR3 differences that were used to build a distant-metastasis classifier. MiXCR reprocessed the PCR reads for TCRdb. TCRdb's processing, not the authors' own work, is the source of the V and J calls. The data show about 35,000 clones, approximately 30% seen once. No treatment of any kind had been given to any patient before thyroid surgery. The chain combines TRBV5-1 with TRBJ1-5; D unresolved. The receptor was isolated from a female donor with papillary thyroid cancer or a benign thyroid nodule (not recorded which). Some clones in this sample may be carry-over from other donors' samples. Sequenced: blood. The DNA for the CDR3 is TGCGCCAGCAGCTCAGGCCACGGGGATAGCAATCAGCCCCAGCATTTT. Residues: CASSSGHGDSNQPQHF.